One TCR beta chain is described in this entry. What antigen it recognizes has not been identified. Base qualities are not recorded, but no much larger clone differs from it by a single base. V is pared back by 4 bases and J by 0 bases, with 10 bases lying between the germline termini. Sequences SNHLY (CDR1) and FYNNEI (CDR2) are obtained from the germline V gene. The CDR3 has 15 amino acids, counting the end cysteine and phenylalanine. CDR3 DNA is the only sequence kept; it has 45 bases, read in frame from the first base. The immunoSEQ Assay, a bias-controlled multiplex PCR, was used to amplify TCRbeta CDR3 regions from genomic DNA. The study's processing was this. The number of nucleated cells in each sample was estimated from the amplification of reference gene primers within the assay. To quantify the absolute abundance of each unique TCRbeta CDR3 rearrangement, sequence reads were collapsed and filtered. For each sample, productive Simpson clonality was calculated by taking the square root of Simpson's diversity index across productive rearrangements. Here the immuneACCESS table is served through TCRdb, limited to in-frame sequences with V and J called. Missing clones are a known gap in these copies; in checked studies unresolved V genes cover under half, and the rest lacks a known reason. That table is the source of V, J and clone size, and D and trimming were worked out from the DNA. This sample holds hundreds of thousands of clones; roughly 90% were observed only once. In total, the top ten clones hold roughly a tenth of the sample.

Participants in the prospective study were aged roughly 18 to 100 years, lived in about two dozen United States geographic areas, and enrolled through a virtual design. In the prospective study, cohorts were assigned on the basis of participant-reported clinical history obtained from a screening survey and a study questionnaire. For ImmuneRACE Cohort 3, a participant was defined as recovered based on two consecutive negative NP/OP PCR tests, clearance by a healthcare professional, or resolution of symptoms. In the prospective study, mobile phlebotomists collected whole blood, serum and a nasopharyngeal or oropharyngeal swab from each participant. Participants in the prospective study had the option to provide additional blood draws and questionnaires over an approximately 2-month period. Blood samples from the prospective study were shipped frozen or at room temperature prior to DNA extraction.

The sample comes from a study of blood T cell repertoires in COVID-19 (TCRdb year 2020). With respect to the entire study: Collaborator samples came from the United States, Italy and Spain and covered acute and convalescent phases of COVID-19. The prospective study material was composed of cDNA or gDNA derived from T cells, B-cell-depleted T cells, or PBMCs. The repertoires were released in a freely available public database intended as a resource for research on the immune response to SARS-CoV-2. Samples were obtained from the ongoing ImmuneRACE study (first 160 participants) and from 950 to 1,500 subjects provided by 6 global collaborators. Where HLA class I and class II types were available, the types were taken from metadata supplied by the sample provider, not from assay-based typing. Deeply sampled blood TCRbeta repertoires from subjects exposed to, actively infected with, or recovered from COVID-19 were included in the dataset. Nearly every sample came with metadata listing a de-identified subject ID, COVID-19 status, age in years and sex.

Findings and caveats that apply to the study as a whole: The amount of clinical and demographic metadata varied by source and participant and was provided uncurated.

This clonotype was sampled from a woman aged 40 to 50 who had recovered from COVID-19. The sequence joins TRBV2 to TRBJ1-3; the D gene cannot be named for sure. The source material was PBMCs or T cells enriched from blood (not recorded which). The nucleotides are TGTGCCAGCAGTGCGGTCATCTACTCTGGAAACACCATATATTTT. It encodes CASSAVIYSGNTIYF.